A single sample gave rise to the 5 T cell receptor beta chains below, sequenced in a study of neurological immune-mediated disorders. TCRdb re-called the 5' RACE reads through MiXCR, storing one row per CDR3 protein. In the table there are about 76,000 distinct CDR3 sequences, approximately 17% of which are singletons. Sequencing used PBMCs. The receptor set was obtained from a woman in her forties in good health.

This clonotype has a count of ten or more. The chain couples TRBV20-1 to TRBJ1-1; 8 positions agree with TRBD1. Germline CDR1 DFQATT, CDR2 SNEGSKA (reference sequence). V shed 1 base, J shed 4 bases, and the junction held 5 bases outside the gene matches. This CDR3 has 14 amino acids. The CDR3 spells CSARGGTGGTEAFF. The CDR3 DNA is TGCAGTGCTAGAGGAGGAACAGGGGGCACTGAAGCTTTCTTT.

This clonotype has at least ten counts. CDR3: CASGLRIMRGLEAFF. Here the CDR3 DNA reads TGTGCTAGTGGTTTGCGAATTATGAGGGGGTTAGAAGCTTTCTTT. This chain uses TRBV12-5 with TRBJ1-1; a possible D gene is TRBD1 (6 bases). Germline lookup yields CDR1 LGHNT and CDR2 FRNRAP. The length of the CDR3 is 15 residues. The V end was cut by 2 bases, the J end by 8 bases, with 18 bases between. The full variable domain, with the rest looked up from reference TRBV12-5 and TRBJ1-1, is DARVTQTPRHKVTEMGQEVTMRCQPILGHNTVFWYRQTMMQGLELLAYFRNRAPLDDSGMPKDRFSAEMPDATLATLKIQPSEPRDSAVYFCASGLRIMRGLEAFFGQGTRLTVV.

This clonotype was found a few times. The chain uses TRBV4-2 and TRBJ1-5; D is unresolved. V lost 0 bases and J 6 bases, leaving 12 bases between the germline ends. The CDR3 runs to 15 residues. Germline assignment: CDR1 LGHNA and CDR2 YNFKEQ. CDR3 coding DNA: TGTGCCAGCAGCCAAGATAGTGGCTCGGGTCAGCCCCAGCATTTT. This codes for CASSQDSGSGQPQHF.

At least ten counts were recorded for this clonotype. V gene TRBV5-6 combines with J gene TRBJ1-2; tentatively, D is TRBD1 (6 bases). The germline gives CDR1 SGHDT, CDR2 YYEEEE. The CDR3 runs to 17 residues. Trimming cost V 4 bases and J 4 bases, with 23 bases left between them. The CDR3 DNA reads as TGTGCCAGCAGCACCCCACGGACAGCCCAGCAATTCTATGGCTACACCTTC. Translation gives CASSTPRTAQQFYGYTF.

This clonotype appeared many times. V is TRBV10-3 and J is TRBJ1-5; D is unclear. Looked up from germline, CDR1 is ENHRY and CDR2 is SYGVKD. Trimming cost V 5 bases and J 7 bases, with 12 bases left between them. The CDR3 spans 13 residues. The CDR3 coding sequence is TGTGCCATCAGTCTATTAGAACGACAGCCCCAGCATTTT. It yields the protein CAISLLERQPQHF.